This T cell receptor (beta chain) came from a study of siplizumab effects on memory and regulatory T cells. General observations from the study: Treatment with siplizumab left mappable alloreactive CD4+ clones averaging approximately 69% Treg-derived, compared with 25% to 30% in controls. Siplizumab produced a significant drop in alloreactive sequences attributable to unstimulated CD4+ memory cells. Naive T cells were seemingly more diverse than memory cells, and major contributions to the alloresponse seemed to be made by them.

To note about this clone: What it binds is not known.

The study assayed 100,000 or so TCR templates per sample. Using immunoSEQ multiplex PCR, the repertoire was profiled, and TCRdb retains in-frame clones only, with some absent. This sample has more than 85,000 clones, with 92% found just once. CDR1 and CDR2 (germline): SGHDT, YYEEEE. V gave up 4 bases and J gave up 0 bases, with 9 bases separating them. The CDR3 is made up of 14 amino acids. The chain couples TRBV5-6 to TRBJ2-3, with D unclear. This TCR was sampled from a human donor in good health. What was sequenced was Tregs sorted from blood. CDR3 DNA: TGTGCCAGCAGCCCCGCAACGAGCACAGATACGCAGTATTTT. This encodes CASSPATSTDTQYF. The variable domain in full, with the rest retrieved from reference TRBV5-6 and TRBJ2-3, is DAGVTQSPTHLIKTRGQQVTLRCSPKSGHDTVSWYQQALGQGPQFIFQYYEEEERQRGNFPDRFSGHQFPNYSSELNVNALLLGDSALYLCASSPATSTDTQYFGPGTRLTVL.